One sample yielded the 13 T cell receptor beta chains listed below, sequenced in a study of beta chain features in type 1 diabetes. Study findings and constraints: Moderate yet significant TCRB CDR3 shortening was seen in Type 1 diabetes patients in all four CD4+ subsets.

Expressed TCRB transcripts were sequenced after all isolated RNA was converted to cDNA. The protocol was immunoSEQ multiplex PCR, while the TCRdb copy is restricted to in-frame clones and leaves out a portion. The repertoire holds 350,000 to 450,000 clones, with roughly 12% as singletons. These receptors' targets are unknown. The sequenced sample was naive CD4+ T cells from blood. The receptors were sampled from a woman aged 18-29 years with type 1 diabetes.

The sample holds a few counts of this clone. The V gene is TRBV14, the J gene TRBJ2-3; D unresolved. The CDR3 spans 13 residues. Trimming took off 0 bases at V and 11 bases at J, with 12 bases between the two ends. The germline gives CDR1 SGHDN, CDR2 FVKESK. In nucleotides, the CDR3 is TGTGCCAGCAGCCAAGAAGCCCCGTCACTGCAGTATTTT. Protein sequence: CASSQEAPSLQYF. Full variable domain (missing parts from reference TRBV14 and TRBJ2-3): EAGVTQFPSHSVIEKGQTVTLRCDPISGHDNLYWYRRVMGKEIKFLLHFVKESKQDESGMPNNRFLAERTGGTYSTLKVQPAELEDSGVYFCASSQEAPSLQYFGPGTRLTVL.

The J gene is TRBJ2-7, the V gene TRBV13; D perhaps matches TRBD1 (6 bases). Germline CDR1 and CDR2: PRHDT and FYEKMQ (reference sequence). Trimming stripped 5 bases from V and 3 bases from J, with 8 bases between. This CDR3 has 12 amino acids. DNA for the CDR3: TGTGCCAGCAGCCGACAGGACTACGAGCAGTACTTC. This encodes CASSRQDYEQYF.

For the CDR3, the DNA is TGTGCCATCAAGGCTAGCGGGGGTTTGGATGAGCAGTTCTTC. Its translation is CAIKASGGLDEQFF. The genes are TRBV10-3 and TRBJ2-1, with 10 bases matching TRBD2. From germline, CDR1 is ENHRY and CDR2 SYGVKD. J gave up 8 bases and V 7 bases, and 8 bases lay outside the gene matches. This CDR3 contains 14 residues.

In its sample, this clone was seen a few times. The chain carries TRBV4-3 and TRBJ1-5; TRBD1 matches 10 bases. The CDR3 loop spans 15 amino acids. Germline CDR1 and CDR2: LGHNA and YSLEER. Losses at the gene ends were 5 bases for V and 5 bases for J; bases not matched to a gene: 6. CDR3 amino acids: CASSAGTGADQPQHF. The CDR3 DNA is TGCGCCAGCAGCGCCGGGACAGGGGCGGATCAGCCCCAGCATTTT.

The sample holds a few counts of this clone. This chain uses TRBV5-6 with TRBJ2-5, with 7 bases aligning to TRBD2. The CDR3 contains 14 residues. Germline CDR1 reads SGHDT; CDR2 reads YYEEEE. V lost 4 bases to trimming and J lost 4 bases; unmatched junction nucleotides: 7. CDR3 in DNA: TGTGCCAGCAGCCCACTAGCGTTCAGAGAGACCCAGTACTTC. As protein: CASSPLAFRETQYF.

The rearrangement joins TRBV2 to TRBJ2-2; 10 bases agree with TRBD1. This CDR3 is built from 14 residues. With 7 bases clipped from V and 7 bases from J, the junction kept 6 bases outside the gene matches. Germline CDR1 and CDR2: SNHLY and FYNNEI. The chain's CDR3 is CASNDRGQNGELFF. CDR3 sequence (DNA): TGTGCCAGCAACGACAGGGGGCAAAACGGGGAGCTGTTTTTT. The whole variable domain, remainder taken from reference TRBV2 and TRBJ2-2, is EPEVTQTPSHQVTQMGQEVILRCVPISNHLYFYWYRQILGQKVEFLVSFYNNEISEKSEIFDDQFSVERPDGSNFTLKIRSTKLEDSAMYFCASNDRGQNGELFFGEGSRLTVL.

The CDR3 here is CASSAGGVHTEAFF. Written as DNA, the CDR3 is TGCGCCAGCAGCGCCGGGGGGGTCCACACTGAAGCTTTCTTT. The V and J genes are TRBV5-1 and TRBJ1-1; perhaps TRBD1 as D (5 bases). Germline-derived CDR1 and CDR2 are SGHRS and YFSETQ. The CDR3 sequence is 14 residues long. V was trimmed by 4 bases and J by 3 bases, leaving 13 bases between them.

This clone has just a few counts. V is TRBV11-2 and J is TRBJ1-5; the D is unclear. There are 14 residues in the CDR3. Trimming stripped 1 base from V and 3 bases from J, with 7 bases between. Germline CDR1 is SGHAT and CDR2 is FQNNGV. CDR3 sequence: CASSLGANNQPQHF. The DNA of the CDR3 is TGTGCCAGCAGCTTAGGAGCTAACAATCAGCCCCAGCATTTT.

This clone was seen more than once but under ten times. V and J are TRBV7-9 and TRBJ2-1; 14 positions match TRBD2. This CDR3 is 16 amino acids long. J lost 8 bases, V lost 3 bases, and 6 bases had no gene match. Germline CDR1 is SEHNR and CDR2 is FQNEAQ (reference sequence). CDR3 in amino acids: CASSLGLAGEIDEQFF. Written as DNA, the CDR3 is TGTGCCAGCAGCTTGGGACTAGCGGGAGAAATTGATGAGCAGTTCTTC. The variable domain in full, completed from reference TRBV7-9 and TRBJ2-1, reads DTGVSQNPRHKITKRGQNVTFRCDPISEHNRLYWYRQTLGQGPEFLTYFQNEAQLEKSRLLSDRFSAERPKGSFSTLEIQRTEQGDSAMYLCASSLGLAGEIDEQFFGPGTRLTVL.

This clone showed up just a few times. J is TRBJ1-2 and V is TRBV2, with D tentatively TRBD1 (6 bases). Trimming removed 7 bases from V and 4 bases from J, with 10 bases in between. This CDR3 region has 12 residues. CDR1 SNHLY and CDR2 FYNNEI come from the germline V gene. In DNA, the CDR3 is TGTGCCAGCACCGGGACAAGCTATGGCTACACCTTC. Its translation is CASTGTSYGYTF. Drawing the rest from reference TRBV2 and TRBJ1-2, the complete variable domain is EPEVTQTPSHQVTQMGQEVILRCVPISNHLYFYWYRQILGQKVEFLVSFYNNEISEKSEIFDDQFSVERPDGSNFTLKIRSTKLEDSAMYFCASTGTSYGYTFGSGTRLTVV.

The rearrangement uses TRBV11-2 and TRBJ1-2, with 7 bases fitting TRBD1. This CDR3 region has 13 residues. Per the germline V gene, CDR1 is SGHAT and CDR2 is FQNNGV. Trimming took 5 bases from V and 2 from J; bases not matched to a gene: 2. CDR3 sequence (DNA): TGTGCCAGCAGCCCGGACAGGAACTATGGCTACACCTTC. Translation gives CASSPDRNYGYTF.

V gene TRBV30 combines with J gene TRBJ2-7; TRBD2 is a possible D gene (5 bases). Per germline, CDR1 GTSNPN and CDR2 SVGIG (reference sequence). CDR3 size: 12 residues. The V and J ends lost 0 bases and 7 bases respectively, with 10 bases between them. The CDR3 sequence: CAWSVLSGEQYF. Written as DNA, the CDR3 is TGTGCCTGGAGTGTACTGTCGGGGGAGCAGTACTTC.

This clone was counted only a few times. The chain has TRBV29-1 and TRBJ2-5, with 9 positions matching TRBD1. V gave up 7 bases and J gave up 4 bases; unmatched junction bases: 7. Germline loops: CDR1 SQVTM, CDR2 ANQGSEA. This CDR3 has 13 amino acids. DNA for the CDR3: TGCAGCGGAAGAACAGGGGGCGTAGAGACCCAGTACTTC. Amino acid sequence: CSGRTGGVETQYF. The complete variable domain, with remaining parts taken from reference TRBV29-1 and TRBJ2-5, reads SAVISQKPSRDICQRGTSLTIQCQVDSQVTMMFWYRQQPGQSLTLIATANQGSEATYESGFVIDKFPISRPNLTFSTLTVSNMSPEDSSIYLCSGRTGGVETQYFGPGTRLLVL.